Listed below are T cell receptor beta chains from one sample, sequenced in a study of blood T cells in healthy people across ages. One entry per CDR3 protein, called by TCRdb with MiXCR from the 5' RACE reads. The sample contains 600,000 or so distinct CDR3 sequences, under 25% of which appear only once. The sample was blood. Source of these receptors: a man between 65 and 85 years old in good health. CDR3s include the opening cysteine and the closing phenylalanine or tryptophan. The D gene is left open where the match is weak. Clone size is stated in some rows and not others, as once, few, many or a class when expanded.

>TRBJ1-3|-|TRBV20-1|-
TGCAGTGCTGGGGTTCTCCGGGCAGGGGCTGGAAACACCATATATTTT
CSAGVLRAGAGNTIYF
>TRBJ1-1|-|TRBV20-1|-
TGCAGTGCTGGGACGGTGAACACTGAAGCTTTCTTT
CSAGTVNTEAFF
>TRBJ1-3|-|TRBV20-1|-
TGCAGTGCCCCGGGTATCTCTGGAAACACCATATATTTT
CSAPGISGNTIYF
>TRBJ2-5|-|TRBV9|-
TGTGCCAGCAGCGTAGACCAGTCAGAGACCCAGTACTTC
CASSVDQSETQYF
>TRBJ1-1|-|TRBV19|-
TGTGCCAGTAGTCCCCTAGGGGGTTGGTTGACTGAAGCTTTCTTT
CASSPLGGWLTEAFF
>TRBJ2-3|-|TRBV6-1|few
TGTGCCAGCAGTGAGCACTACGGCACAGATACGCAGTATTTT
CASSEHYGTDTQYF
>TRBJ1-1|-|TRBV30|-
TGTGCCTGGAGTTCGGGGAAAAACACTGAAGCTTTCTTT
CAWSSGKNTEAFF
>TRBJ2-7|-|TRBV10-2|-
TGCGCCAGCAGTGAGTCAGGCGAGCAGTACTTC
CASSESGEQYF
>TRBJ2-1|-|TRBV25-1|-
TGTGCCATTTCACAAAGGGGGAACCTCTACAATGAGCAGTTCTTC
CAISQRGNLYNEQFF
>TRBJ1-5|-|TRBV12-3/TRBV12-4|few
TGTGCCAGCAGTTCCCAAGATGGCAATCAGCCCCAGCATTTT
CASSSQDGNQPQHF
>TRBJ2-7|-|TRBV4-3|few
TGCGCCAGCAGCCACGCAGACGAGCAGTACTTC
CASSHADEQYF
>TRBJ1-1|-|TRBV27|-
TGTGCCAGCCGCAAGAACATGAACACTGAAGCTTTCTTT
CASRKNMNTEAFF
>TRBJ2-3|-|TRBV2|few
TGTGCCAGCAGCGGCCGGGAGAATGGAGATACGCAGTATTTT
CASSGRENGDTQYF
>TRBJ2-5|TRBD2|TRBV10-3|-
TGTGCCATCAGTGCCTCGCTAGCGGACGTGGGTACCCAGTACTTC
CAISASLADVGTQYF
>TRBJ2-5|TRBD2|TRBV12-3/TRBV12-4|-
TGTGCCAGCAGCCCCGGGGCTAGCGGGAACCAAGAGACCCAGTACTTC
CASSPGASGNQETQYF
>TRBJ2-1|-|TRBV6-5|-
TGTGCCAGCAGTTACTCCCTCCTCAATGAGCAGTTCTTC
CASSYSLLNEQFF
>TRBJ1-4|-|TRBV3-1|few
TGTGCCAGCAGCCAACGGGGCCTTAATGAAAAACTGTTTTTT
CASSQRGLNEKLFF
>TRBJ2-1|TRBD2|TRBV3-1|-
TGTGCCAGCAGCCAAGCCTTAGCGGGAGTGGGTGAGCAGTTCTTC
CASSQALAGVGEQFF
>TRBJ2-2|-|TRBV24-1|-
TGTGCCACCAGTGAAACCGGGACCCGAGGTAGCACCGGGGAGCTGTTTTTT
CATSETGTRGSTGELFF
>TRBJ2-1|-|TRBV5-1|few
TGCGCCAGCAGCTTGTTAGGGGCCTACAATGAGCAGTTCTTC
CASSLLGAYNEQFF
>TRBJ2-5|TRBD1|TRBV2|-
TGTGCCAGCAAAAACAGGGGTTTGGAGACCCAGTACTTC
CASKNRGLETQYF
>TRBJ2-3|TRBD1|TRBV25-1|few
TGTGCCAGCAGCGATACAGGGGGCATAACAGATACGCAGTATTTT
CASSDTGGITDTQYF